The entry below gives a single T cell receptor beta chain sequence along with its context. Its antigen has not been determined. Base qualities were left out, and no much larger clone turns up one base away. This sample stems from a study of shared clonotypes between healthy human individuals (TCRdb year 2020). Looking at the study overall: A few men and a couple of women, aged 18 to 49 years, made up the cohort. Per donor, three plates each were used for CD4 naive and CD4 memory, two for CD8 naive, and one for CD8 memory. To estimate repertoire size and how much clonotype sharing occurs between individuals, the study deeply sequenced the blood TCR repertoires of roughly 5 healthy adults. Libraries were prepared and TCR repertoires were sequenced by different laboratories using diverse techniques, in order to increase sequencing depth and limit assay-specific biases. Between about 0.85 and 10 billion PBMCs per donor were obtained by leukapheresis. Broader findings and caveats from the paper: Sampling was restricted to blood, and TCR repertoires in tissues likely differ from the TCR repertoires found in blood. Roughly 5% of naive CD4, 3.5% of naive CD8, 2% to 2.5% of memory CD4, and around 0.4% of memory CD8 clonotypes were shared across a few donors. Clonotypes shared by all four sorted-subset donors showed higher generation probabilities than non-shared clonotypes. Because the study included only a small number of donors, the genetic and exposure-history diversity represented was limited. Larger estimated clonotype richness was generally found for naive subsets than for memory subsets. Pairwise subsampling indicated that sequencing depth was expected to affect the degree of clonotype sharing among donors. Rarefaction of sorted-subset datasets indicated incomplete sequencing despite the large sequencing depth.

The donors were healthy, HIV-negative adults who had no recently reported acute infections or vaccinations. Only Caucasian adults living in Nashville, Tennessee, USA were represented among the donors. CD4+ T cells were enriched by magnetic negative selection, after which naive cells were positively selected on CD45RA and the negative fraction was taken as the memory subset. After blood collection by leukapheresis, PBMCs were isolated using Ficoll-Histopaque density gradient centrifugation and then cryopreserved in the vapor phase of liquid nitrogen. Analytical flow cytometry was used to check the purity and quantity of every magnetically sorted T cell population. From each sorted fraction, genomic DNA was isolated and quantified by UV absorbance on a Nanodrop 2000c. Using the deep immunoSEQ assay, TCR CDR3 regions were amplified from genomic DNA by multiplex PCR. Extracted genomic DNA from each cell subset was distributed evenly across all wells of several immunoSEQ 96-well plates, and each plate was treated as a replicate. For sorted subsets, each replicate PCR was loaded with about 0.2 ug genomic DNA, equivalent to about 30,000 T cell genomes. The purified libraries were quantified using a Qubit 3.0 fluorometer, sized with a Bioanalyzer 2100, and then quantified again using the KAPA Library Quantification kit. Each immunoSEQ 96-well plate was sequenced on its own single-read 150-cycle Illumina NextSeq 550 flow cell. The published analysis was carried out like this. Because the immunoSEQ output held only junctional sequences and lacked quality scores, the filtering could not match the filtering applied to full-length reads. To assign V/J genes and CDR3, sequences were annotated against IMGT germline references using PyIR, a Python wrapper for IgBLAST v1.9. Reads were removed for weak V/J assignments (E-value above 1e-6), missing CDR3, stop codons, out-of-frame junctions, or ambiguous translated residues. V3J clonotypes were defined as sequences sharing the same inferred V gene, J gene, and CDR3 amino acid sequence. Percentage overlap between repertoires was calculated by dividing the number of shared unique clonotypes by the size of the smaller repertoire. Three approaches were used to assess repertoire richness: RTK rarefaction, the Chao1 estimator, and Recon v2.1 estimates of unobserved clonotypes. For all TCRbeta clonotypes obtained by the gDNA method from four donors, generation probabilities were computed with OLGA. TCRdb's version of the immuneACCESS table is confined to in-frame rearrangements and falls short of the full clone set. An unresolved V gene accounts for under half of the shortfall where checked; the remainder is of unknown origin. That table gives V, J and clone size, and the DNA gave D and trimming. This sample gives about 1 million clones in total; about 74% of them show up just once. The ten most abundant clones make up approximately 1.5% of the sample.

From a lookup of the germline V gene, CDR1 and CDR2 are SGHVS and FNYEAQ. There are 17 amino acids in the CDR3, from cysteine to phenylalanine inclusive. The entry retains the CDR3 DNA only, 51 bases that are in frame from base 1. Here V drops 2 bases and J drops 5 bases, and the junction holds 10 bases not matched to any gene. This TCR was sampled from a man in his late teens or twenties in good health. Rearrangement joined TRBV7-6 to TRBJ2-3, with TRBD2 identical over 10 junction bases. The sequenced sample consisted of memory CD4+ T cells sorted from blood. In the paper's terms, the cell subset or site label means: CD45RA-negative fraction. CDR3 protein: CASSLFQAGGPGDTQYF. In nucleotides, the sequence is TGTGCCAGCAGCTTATTCCAAGCGGGGGGGCCAGGAGATACGCAGTATTTT.